Below, 31 T cell receptor beta chains from the same sample are listed, as sequenced in a study of shared clonotypes between healthy human individuals. Data came from immunoSEQ multiplex PCR; TCRdb stores just in-frame clones and leaves some out. The repertoire holds 500,000 to 700,000 clones, with 85% to 95% as singletons. Naive CD8 populations comprised CD45RO-negative cells positively selected for CCR7, excluding terminally differentiated effector memory CD45RA+ cells. The sample was naive CD8+ T cells sorted from blood. The receptors derive from a woman in her 30s in good health.

The chain combines TRBV11-1 with TRBJ1-5; no definite D call. The CDR3 extends over 13 amino acids. V shed 1 base and J shed 10 bases, with 11 bases lying between them. Germline CDR1 is SGHAT and CDR2 is FQDESV (reference sequence). The CDR3 sequence is CASSLDPLRPQHF. The CDR3 nucleotides read TGTGCCAGCAGCTTAGACCCGTTGCGACCCCAGCATTTT.

Comment on this clone: Other DNA sequences from this sample encode an identical CDR3 as well. V is TRBV28 and J is TRBJ2-7; tentative D call: TRBD2 (5 bases). The germline V and J ends were trimmed by 5 bases and 3 bases, with 8 bases remaining between them. The CDR3 covers 12 residues. From germline, CDR1 is MDHEN and CDR2 SYDVKM. As DNA, the CDR3 is TGTGCCAGCAGTCGGGGATTCTACGAGCAGTACTTC. It encodes CASSRGFYEQYF.

The chain links TRBV7-6 to TRBJ2-1; D unclear. Trimming took off 2 bases at V and 1 base at J, with 6 bases between the two ends. CDR1 and CDR2 (germline): SGHVS, FNYEAQ. The CDR3 extends over 14 amino acids. The CDR3 DNA is TGTGCCAGCAGCTTATTCGGGTCCTACAATGAGCAGTTCTTC. Residues: CASSLFGSYNEQFF. The entire variable domain, with the rest obtained from reference TRBV7-6 and TRBJ2-1, is as follows: GAGVSQSPRYKVTKRGQDVALRCDPISGHVSLYWYRQALGQGPEFLTYFNYEAQQDKSGLPNDRFSAERPEGSISTLTIQRTEQRDSAMYRCASSLFGSYNEQFFGPGTRLTVL.

The V and J genes are TRBV28 and TRBJ2-3; 9 nucleotides line up with TRBD2. The V and J ends lost 1 base and 4 bases, in that order; junction bases with no gene match: 6. Germline V CDR1 and CDR2: MDHEN, SYDVKM. The CDR3 is 16 residues long. CDR3 protein: CASSLSVAGEADTQYF. CDR3 DNA sequence: TGTGCCAGCAGTTTATCCGTAGCGGGGGAGGCAGATACGCAGTATTTT.

The chain joins TRBV5-6 to TRBJ1-1; 9 bases are a match to TRBD1. Germline V gene lookup returns CDR1 SGHDT and CDR2 YYEEEE. There are 15 residues in the CDR3. V shed 0 bases and J 0 bases; nucleotides not matched to a gene: 0. CDR3 coding DNA: TGTGCCAGCAGCTTGGGGGACAGGGTGAACACTGAAGCTTTCTTT. Translation: CASSLGDRVNTEAFF. The variable domain in full, completed from reference TRBV5-6 and TRBJ1-1, reads DAGVTQSPTHLIKTRGQQVTLRCSPKSGHDTVSWYQQALGQGPQFIFQYYEEEERQRGNFPDRFSGHQFPNYSSELNVNALLLGDSALYLCASSLGDRVNTEAFFGQGTRLTVV.

This clone was observed once. The rearrangement joins TRBV27 to TRBJ2-7; 8 nucleotides match TRBD1. Trimming took 8 bases from V and 2 from J; bases not matched to a gene: 17. The CDR3 consists of 17 residues. Looked up from germline, CDR1 is MNHEY and CDR2 is SMNVEV (reference sequence). The CDR3 nucleotides are TGTGCCAGCTCTTTATGTGGGCCGGGACAGGAACCCTACGAGCAGTACTTC. Its protein product is CASSLCGPGQEPYEQYF.

This chain links TRBV7-6 with TRBJ2-1; possibly TRBD1 or TRBD2 for D (5 bases each). Trimming stripped 4 bases from V and 7 bases from J, with 8 bases between. Germline CDR1 and CDR2: SGHVS and FNYEAQ. The CDR3 covers 12 residues. The CDR3 DNA reads as TGTGCCAGCAGCTGGGGACCGAATGAGCAGTTCTTC. As protein: CASSWGPNEQFF. The full variable domain, with the rest looked up from reference TRBV7-6 and TRBJ2-1, is GAGVSQSPRYKVTKRGQDVALRCDPISGHVSLYWYRQALGQGPEFLTYFNYEAQQDKSGLPNDRFSAERPEGSISTLTIQRTEQRDSAMYRCASSWGPNEQFFGPGTRLTVL.

The genes are TRBV7-8 and TRBJ2-1, with D tentatively TRBD2 (5 bases). With 5 bases removed from V and 0 bases from J, the gap between germline ends came to 17 bases. Germline CDR1 reads SGHVS; CDR2 reads FQNEAQ. The CDR3 is 17 amino acids. The CDR3 loop reads CASSPRRVGSSYNEQFF. The CDR3 DNA reads as TGTGCCAGCAGCCCCCGGCGGGTGGGGAGCTCCTACAATGAGCAGTTCTTC. The whole variable domain, remainder taken from reference TRBV7-8 and TRBJ2-1, is GAGVSQSPRYKVAKRGQDVALRCDPISGHVSLFWYQQALGQGPEFLTYFQNEAQLDKSGLPSDRFFAERPEGSVSTLKIQRTQQEDSAVYLCASSPRRVGSSYNEQFFGPGTRLTVL.

The chain has TRBV5-1 and TRBJ2-7; D perhaps matches TRBD2 (6 bases). CDR3 length: 12 residues. Germline assignment: CDR1 SGHRS and CDR2 YFSETQ. V lost 0 bases and J lost 12, with 13 bases in between. CDR3 in DNA: TGCGCCAGCAGCTTGGTTCGGGAGACATGGTACTTC. Its protein is CASSLVRETWYF.

This clone was observed a single time. The rearrangement joins TRBV29-1 to TRBJ1-1, with D perhaps matching TRBD1 (5 bases). This CDR3 spans 15 amino acids. Per the germline V gene, CDR1 is SQVTM and CDR2 is ANQGSEA. V was trimmed by 0 bases and J by 1 base, leaving 12 bases between them. In DNA form, the CDR3 reads TGCAGCGTTGAAGATTCGTTGGGGGGGAACACTGAAGCTTTCTTT. Its translation is CSVEDSLGGNTEAFF.

CDR3 nucleotides: TGTGCCAGCCGATTCGGACGGAACAATGAGCAGTTCTTC. This sequence encodes CASRFGRNNEQFF. The chain carries TRBV11-2 and TRBJ2-1; D gene uncertain. The V end was cut by 8 bases, the J end by 5 bases, with 13 bases between. Germline values: CDR1 SGHAT, CDR2 FQNNGV. The CDR3 is made up of 13 amino acids. The whole variable domain, filled in from reference TRBV11-2 and TRBJ2-1, reads EAGVAQSPRYKIIEKRQSVAFWCNPISGHATLYWYQQILGQGPKLLIQFQNNGVVDDSQLPKDRFSAERLKGVDSTLKIQPAKLEDSAVYLCASRFGRNNEQFFGPGTRLTVL.

J is TRBJ1-5 and V is TRBV19, with D possibly TRBD1 on 6 matching bases. Per germline, CDR1 LNHDA and CDR2 SQIVND (reference sequence). The V gene lost 4 bases and the J gene lost 3 bases, with 25 bases spanning the gap. The CDR3 spans 19 residues. CDR3 residues: CASSTPGHLVGRNNQPQHF. The CDR3 nucleotides read TGTGCCAGTAGTACCCCGGGACACCTTGTTGGACGGAACAATCAGCCCCAGCATTTT.

On this clone itself: Other nucleotide sequences from this sample produce the same CDR3. The CDR3 nucleotides are TGTGCCAGCAGCTTGGCAGGGAGGTCCTACGAGCAGTACTTC. Amino acid sequence: CASSLAGRSYEQYF. The gene calls are TRBV5-4 and TRBJ2-7, with D possibly TRBD2 on 6 matching bases. The V gene's germline CDR1 is SGHNT and CDR2 YYREEE (reference sequence). The length of the CDR3 is 14 residues. V was shortened by 0 bases and J by 1 base, with 8 bases between the two germline ends.

The J gene is TRBJ2-1, the V gene TRBV13; D unresolved. This CDR3 is built from 11 residues. Per germline, CDR1 PRHDT and CDR2 FYEKMQ (reference sequence). V was shortened by 2 bases and J by 8 bases, with 4 bases between the two germline ends. Here the CDR3 DNA reads TGTGCCAGCAGCTTATATGATGAGCAGTTCTTC. Residues: CASSLYDEQFF.

This sequence joins TRBV5-6 and TRBJ2-1, with 10 bases aligning to TRBD1. This CDR3 contains 16 residues. The germline CDR1 and CDR2 sequences are SGHDT and YYEEEE. Losses at the gene ends were 6 bases for V and 0 bases for J; bases not matched to a gene: 6. CDR3 sequence reads: CASTATGGRSYNEQFF. Here the CDR3 DNA reads TGTGCCAGCACCGCGACAGGGGGCCGCTCCTACAATGAGCAGTTCTTC.

V is TRBV7-3 and J is TRBJ2-2; the D gene is possibly TRBD2 (6 bases). Trimming removed 8 bases at V and 3 bases at J, with 22 bases between. Looked up from germline, CDR1 is SGHTA and CDR2 is FQGTGA. The CDR3 is 17 residues long. CDR3 region: CASGDGSNSGHTGELFF. In DNA, the CDR3 is TGTGCCAGCGGGGATGGGTCGAATAGCGGACACACCGGGGAGCTGTTTTTT.

This chain links TRBV5-8 with TRBJ2-7, with 12 bases aligning to TRBD1. The germline V gene has CDR1 SGHTS and CDR2 YDEGEE. V lost 5 bases to trimming and J lost 2 bases; unmatched junction nucleotides: 5. This CDR3 is built from 15 residues. CDR3: CASRPGQGAPYEQYF. The CDR3 bases are TGTGCCAGCAGGCCGGGACAGGGGGCCCCCTACGAGCAGTACTTC.

The chain has TRBV19 and TRBJ1-2; D is ambiguous. Trimming pared 3 bases from V and 4 bases from J, leaving 12 bases between. CDR3 size: 14 residues. Germline CDR1 reads LNHDA; CDR2 reads SQIVND (reference sequence). CDR3 DNA: TGTGCCAGTAGTATTCCCAATTACCCCTATGGCTACACCTTC. Its protein product is CASSIPNYPYGYTF.

This chain links TRBV4-2 with TRBJ2-5; TRBD2 might be the D (5 bases). The J call may not be correct, given that the DNA end is closer to TRBJ2-7. Germline assignment: CDR1 LGHNA and CDR2 YNFKEQ. CDR3 length: 14 residues. CDR3 nucleotides: TGTGCCAGCAGCCAAGATCGGGGAAGCTACGAGCAGTACTTC. Translation gives CASSQDRGSYEQYF.

The gene calls are TRBV5-5 and TRBJ2-7; 8 bases are shared with TRBD2. There are 14 residues in the CDR3. CDR1 and CDR2 (germline): SGHKS, YYEKEE (reference sequence). The trim removed 0 bases at V and 5 bases at J, leaving 4 bases unmatched. In DNA, the CDR3 is TGTGCCAGCAGCTTGGATAGCGGGAAAAACGAGCAGTACTTC. Translating it yields CASSLDSGKNEQYF. Full variable domain (missing parts from reference TRBV5-5 and TRBJ2-7): DAGVTQSPTHLIKTRGQQVTLRCSPISGHKSVSWYQQVLGQGPQFIFQYYEKEERGRGNFPDRFSARQFPNYSSELNVNALLLGDSALYLCASSLDSGKNEQYFGPGTRLTVT.

The rearrangement uses TRBV7-8 and TRBJ1-2, with a possible D match to TRBD1 (6 bases). The V end lost 5 bases, the J end lost 8 bases, and 15 bases lay between the germline ends. Looked up from germline, CDR1 is SGHVS and CDR2 is FQNEAQ. The length of the CDR3 is 13 residues. CDR3 in DNA: TGTGCCAGCAGCCTCGGGGGGCTAGAAGGCTACACCTTC. Translation: CASSLGGLEGYTF.

This sequence joins TRBV27 and TRBJ2-7; 8 bases are shared with TRBD2. The CDR3 extends over 16 amino acids. The V and J ends lost 2 bases and 7 bases, in that order; junction bases with no gene match: 13. Per germline, CDR1 MNHEY and CDR2 SMNVEV (reference sequence). CDR3 protein: CASSLVSKAGEGEQYF. The CDR3 region has the DNA TGTGCCAGCAGTTTAGTGTCAAAAGCGGGAGAGGGGGAGCAGTACTTC.

Points on this clone: Other DNA sequences in the sample encode the same CDR3. CDR3 residues: CASSLDSSYEQYF. CDR3 sequence (DNA): TGTGCCAGCAGCCTGGACAGCTCCTACGAGCAGTACTTC. The V call is TRBV27, the J call TRBJ2-7; possible D gene TRBD1, 6 bases. The CDR3 consists of 13 residues. Trimming removed 6 bases from V and 0 bases from J, with 9 bases in between. The germline CDR1 and CDR2 sequences are MNHEY and SMNVEV (reference sequence).

The chain couples TRBV4-2 to TRBJ2-1; D gene unclear. The ends were cut back, 1 base at V and 10 bases at J, with 14 bases in the middle. This CDR3 contains 14 residues. Per the germline V gene, CDR1 is LGHNA and CDR2 is YNFKEQ. The CDR3 DNA is TGTGCCAGCAGCCAAGCCCGTGGCGGTTCGGAGCAGTTCTTC. Protein sequence: CASSQARGGSEQFF.

The gene calls are TRBV5-1 and TRBJ2-7; D is perhaps TRBD1 (6 bases). The germline V and J ends were trimmed by 4 bases and 3 bases, with 11 bases remaining between them. The CDR3 runs 13 residues. Germline CDR1 reads SGHRS; CDR2 reads YFSETQ. The CDR3: CASSPGQFYEQYF. In nucleotides, the CDR3 is TGCGCCAGCAGCCCCGGACAGTTCTACGAGCAGTACTTC.

This rearrangement joins TRBV28 to TRBJ1-1, with D tentatively TRBD1 (5 bases). The CDR3 sequence is 14 residues long. The V and J ends lost 3 bases and 7 bases respectively, with 15 bases between them. Per germline, CDR1 MDHEN and CDR2 SYDVKM. The CDR3 loop is CASSFNRGNLEAFF. The CDR3 nucleotides read TGTGCCAGCAGTTTTAACCGGGGGAACCTTGAAGCTTTCTTT.

This clone was counted once. The chain uses TRBV19 and TRBJ2-5; D is unclear. The J call may be in error: the DNA end matches TRBJ2-7 better. CDR1 and CDR2 (germline): LNHDA, SQIVND (reference sequence). The CDR3 has 15 residues. The CDR3: CASSTRPPEHYEQYF. CDR3 sequence (DNA): TGTGCCAGTAGTACGAGACCACCCGAACACTACGAGCAGTACTTC.

The chain recombines TRBV7-2 with TRBJ1-5; no reliable D call. Trimming took off 6 bases at V and 4 bases at J, with 10 bases between the two ends. Germline V gene data show CDR1 as SGHTA and CDR2 as FQGNSA. This CDR3 contains 13 residues. Here the CDR3 reads CASRQRGNQPQHF. The CDR3 nucleotides read TGTGCCAGCAGGCAACGGGGAAATCAGCCCCAGCATTTT.

V usage is TRBV19 and J usage is TRBJ1-1, with D hard to call. The CDR3 length is 13 residues. Germline loops: CDR1 LNHDA, CDR2 SQIVND (reference sequence). V was pared by 3 bases and J by 3 bases, with 8 bases between. The CDR3 DNA is TGTGCCAGTAGTATCATGGGGTACACTGAAGCTTTCTTT. Protein product: CASSIMGYTEAFF. Together with reference TRBV19 and TRBJ1-1, the CDR3 gives the full variable domain: DGGITQSPKYLFRKEGQNVTLSCEQNLNHDAMYWYRQDPGQGLRLIYYSQIVNDFQKGDIAEGYSVSREKKESFPLTVTSAQKNPTAFYLCASSIMGYTEAFFGQGTRLTVV.

The chain uses TRBV2 and TRBJ1-4; tentatively, D is TRBD1 (6 bases). This CDR3 is 15 amino acids long. V lost 4 bases, J lost 4 bases, and 13 bases lay in between. CDR1 and CDR2 (germline): SNHLY, FYNNEI. DNA for the CDR3: TGTGCCAGCAGTGGGAGGACAGCTTTTAATGAAAAACTGTTTTTT. This gives the protein CASSGRTAFNEKLFF.

This clone was seen only once. The rearrangement uses TRBV5-1 and TRBJ2-3; TRBD2 is a possible D gene (5 bases). The CDR3 covers 14 residues. The germline CDR1 and CDR2 sequences are SGHRS and YFSETQ. The germline V and J ends were trimmed by 0 bases and 11 bases, with 16 bases remaining between them. CDR3 DNA: TGCGCCAGCAGCTTGGGTTCCCGCGGGCCCGAGCAGTATTTT. Its translation: CASSLGSRGPEQYF.